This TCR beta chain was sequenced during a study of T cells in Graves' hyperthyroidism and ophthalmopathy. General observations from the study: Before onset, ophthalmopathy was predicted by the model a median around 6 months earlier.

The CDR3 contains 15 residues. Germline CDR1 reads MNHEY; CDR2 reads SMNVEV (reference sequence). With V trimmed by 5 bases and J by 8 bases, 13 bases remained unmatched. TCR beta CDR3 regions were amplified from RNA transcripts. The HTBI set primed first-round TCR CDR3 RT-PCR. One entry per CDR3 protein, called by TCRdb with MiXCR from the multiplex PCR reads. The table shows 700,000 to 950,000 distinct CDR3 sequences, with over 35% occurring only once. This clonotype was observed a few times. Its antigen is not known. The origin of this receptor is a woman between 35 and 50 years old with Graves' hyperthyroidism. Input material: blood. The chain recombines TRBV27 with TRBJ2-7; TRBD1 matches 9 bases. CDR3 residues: CASSPILPGQGKQYF. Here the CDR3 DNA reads TGTGCCAGCAGTCCCATTCTCCCGGGACAGGGAAAGCAGTACTTC.